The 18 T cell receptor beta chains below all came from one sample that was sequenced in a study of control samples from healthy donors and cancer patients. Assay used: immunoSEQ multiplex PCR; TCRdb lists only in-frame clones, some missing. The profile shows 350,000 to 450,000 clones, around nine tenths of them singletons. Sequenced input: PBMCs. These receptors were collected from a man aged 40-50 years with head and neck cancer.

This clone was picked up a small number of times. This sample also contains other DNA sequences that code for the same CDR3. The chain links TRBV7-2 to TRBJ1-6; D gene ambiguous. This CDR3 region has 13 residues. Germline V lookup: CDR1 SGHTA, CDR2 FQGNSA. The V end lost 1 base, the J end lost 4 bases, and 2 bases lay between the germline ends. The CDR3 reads CASSLDYNSPLHF. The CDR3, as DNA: TGTGCCAGCAGCTTAGATTATAATTCACCCCTCCACTTT.

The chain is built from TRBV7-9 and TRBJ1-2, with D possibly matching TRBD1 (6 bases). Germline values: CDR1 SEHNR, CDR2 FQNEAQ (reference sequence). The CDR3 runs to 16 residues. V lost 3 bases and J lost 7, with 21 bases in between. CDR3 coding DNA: TGTGCCAGCAGCTTTTCGACCGGGACAAGTGAACTTGGCTACACCTTC. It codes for CASSFSTGTSELGYTF.

This CDR3 is CASSMDSYGYTF. The CDR3 bases are TGCGCCAGCAGCATGGACAGTTATGGCTACACCTTC. The V gene is TRBV5-1, the J gene TRBJ1-2; D might be TRBD1 (6 bases). Trimming took 4 bases from V and 5 from J, leaving 9 bases between them. Germline lookup yields CDR1 SGHRS and CDR2 YFSETQ. The CDR3 covers 12 residues.

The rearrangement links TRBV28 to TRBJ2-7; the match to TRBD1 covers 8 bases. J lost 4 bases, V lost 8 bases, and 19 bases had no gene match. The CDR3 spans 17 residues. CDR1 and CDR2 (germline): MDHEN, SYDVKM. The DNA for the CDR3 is TGTGCCAGCCCCCCCCAGGGGGCCTCCGGTGGAACATACGAGCAGTACTTC. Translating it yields CASPPQGASGGTYEQYF.

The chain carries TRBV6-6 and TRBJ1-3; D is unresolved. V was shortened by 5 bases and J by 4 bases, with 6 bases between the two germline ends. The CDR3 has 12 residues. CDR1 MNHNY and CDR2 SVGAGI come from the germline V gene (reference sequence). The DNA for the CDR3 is TGTGCCAGCAGTAAAACAGGAAACACCATATATTTT. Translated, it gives CASSKTGNTIYF.

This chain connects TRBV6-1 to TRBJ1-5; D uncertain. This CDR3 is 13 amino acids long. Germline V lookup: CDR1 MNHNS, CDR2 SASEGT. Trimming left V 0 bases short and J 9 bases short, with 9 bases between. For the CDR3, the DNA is TGTGCCAGCAGTGAAGCGCTCCCCTTGCCCCAGCATTTT. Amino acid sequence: CASSEALPLPQHF.

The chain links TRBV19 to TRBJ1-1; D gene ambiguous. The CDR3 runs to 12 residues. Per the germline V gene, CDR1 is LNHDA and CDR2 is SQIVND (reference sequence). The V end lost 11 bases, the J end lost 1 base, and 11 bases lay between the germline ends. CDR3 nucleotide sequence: TGTGCCTCTGGCGGGCCGAACACTGAAGCTTTCTTT. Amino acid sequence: CASGGPNTEAFF.

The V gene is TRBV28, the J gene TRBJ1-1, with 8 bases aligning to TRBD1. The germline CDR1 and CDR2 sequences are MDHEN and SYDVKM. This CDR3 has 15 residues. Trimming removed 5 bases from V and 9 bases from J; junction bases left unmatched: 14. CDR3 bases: TGTGCCAGCAGTCCCCCCAGGGGGCGGGAGATCCAAGCTTTCTTT. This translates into CASSPPRGREIQAFF.

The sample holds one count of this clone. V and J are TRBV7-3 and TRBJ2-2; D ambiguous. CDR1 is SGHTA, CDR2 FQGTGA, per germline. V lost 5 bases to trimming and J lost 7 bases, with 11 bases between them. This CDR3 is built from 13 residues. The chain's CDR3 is CASSPNTGGELFF. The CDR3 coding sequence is TGTGCCAGCAGCCCAAACACTGGCGGGGAGCTGTTTTTT.

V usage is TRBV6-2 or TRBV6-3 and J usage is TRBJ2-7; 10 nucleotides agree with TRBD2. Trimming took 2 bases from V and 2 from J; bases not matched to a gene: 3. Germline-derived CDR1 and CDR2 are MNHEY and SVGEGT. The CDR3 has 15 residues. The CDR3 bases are TGTGCCAGCAGTTACCTTACTAGCGGGGCCTACGAGCAGTACTTC. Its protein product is CASSYLTSGAYEQYF.

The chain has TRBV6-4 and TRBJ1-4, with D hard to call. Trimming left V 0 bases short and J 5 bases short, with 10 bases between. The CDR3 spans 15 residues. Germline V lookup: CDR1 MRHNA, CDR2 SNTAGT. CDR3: CASSDSGGENEKLFF. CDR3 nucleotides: TGTGCCAGCAGTGACTCTGGCGGAGAAAATGAAAAACTGTTTTTT.

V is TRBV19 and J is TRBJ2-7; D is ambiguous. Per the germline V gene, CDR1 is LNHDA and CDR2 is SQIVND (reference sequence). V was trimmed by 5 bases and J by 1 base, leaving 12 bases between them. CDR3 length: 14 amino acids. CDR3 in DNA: TGTGCCAGTAGTTCGAGGACGGAGTCCTACGAGCAGTACTTC. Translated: CASSSRTESYEQYF.

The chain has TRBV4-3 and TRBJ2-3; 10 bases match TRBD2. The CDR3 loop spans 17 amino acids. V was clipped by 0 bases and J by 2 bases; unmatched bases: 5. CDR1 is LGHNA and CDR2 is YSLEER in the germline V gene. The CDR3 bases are TGCGCCAGCAGCCAAGAGGTTAGCGGGGGGAACACAGATACGCAGTATTTT. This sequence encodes CASSQEVSGGNTDTQYF.

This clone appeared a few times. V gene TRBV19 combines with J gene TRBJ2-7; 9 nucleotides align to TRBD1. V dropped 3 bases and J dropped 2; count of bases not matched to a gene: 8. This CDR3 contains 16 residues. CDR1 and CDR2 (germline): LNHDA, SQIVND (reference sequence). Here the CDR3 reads CASSISRQGGTYEQYF. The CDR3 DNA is TGTGCCAGTAGTATTTCAAGACAGGGGGGTACCTACGAGCAGTACTTC. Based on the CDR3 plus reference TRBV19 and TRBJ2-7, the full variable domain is DGGITQSPKYLFRKEGQNVTLSCEQNLNHDAMYWYRQDPGQGLRLIYYSQIVNDFQKGDIAEGYSVSREKKESFPLTVTSAQKNPTAFYLCASSISRQGGTYEQYFGPGTRLTVT.

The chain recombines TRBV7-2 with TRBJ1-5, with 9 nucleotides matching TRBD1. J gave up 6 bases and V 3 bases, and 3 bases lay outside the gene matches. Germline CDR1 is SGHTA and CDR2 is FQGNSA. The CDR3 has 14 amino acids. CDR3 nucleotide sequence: TGTGCCAGCAGCTTGGACAGGGGCCCTCAGCCCCAGCATTTT. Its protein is CASSLDRGPQPQHF.

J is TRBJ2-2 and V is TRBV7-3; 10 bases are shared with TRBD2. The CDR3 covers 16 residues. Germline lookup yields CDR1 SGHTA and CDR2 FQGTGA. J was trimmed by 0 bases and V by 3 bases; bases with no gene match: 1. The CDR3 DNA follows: TGTGCCAGCAGCTTGGGGACTAGCGCGAACACCGGGGAGCTGTTTTTT. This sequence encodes CASSLGTSANTGELFF.

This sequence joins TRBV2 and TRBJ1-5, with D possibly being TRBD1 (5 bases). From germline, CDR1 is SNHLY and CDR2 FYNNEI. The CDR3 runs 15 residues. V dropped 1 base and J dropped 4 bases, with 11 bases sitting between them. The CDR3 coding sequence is TGTGCCAGCAGTGAAGGAGACAGCAAAAATCAGCCCCAGCATTTT. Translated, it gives CASSEGDSKNQPQHF. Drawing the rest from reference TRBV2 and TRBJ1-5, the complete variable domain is EPEVTQTPSHQVTQMGQEVILRCVPISNHLYFYWYRQILGQKVEFLVSFYNNEISEKSEIFDDQFSVERPDGSNFTLKIRSTKLEDSAMYFCASSEGDSKNQPQHFGDGTRLSIL.

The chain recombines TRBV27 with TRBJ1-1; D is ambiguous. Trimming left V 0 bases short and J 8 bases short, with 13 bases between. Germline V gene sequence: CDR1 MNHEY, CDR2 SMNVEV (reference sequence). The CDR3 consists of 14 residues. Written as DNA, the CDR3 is TGTGCCAGCAGTTTATCAAAATACAGCTCGGAAGCTTTCTTT. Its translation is CASSLSKYSSEAFF.